This TCR beta chain derives from a study of T cells expressing NK-cell markers. CDR3 length: 14 amino acids. The germline V gene has CDR1 DFQATT and CDR2 SNEGSKA (reference sequence). One entry per CDR3 protein, without DNA, is what TCRdb gives after re-calling the 5' RACE reads. This sample carries fewer than 400,000 distinct CDR3 sequences, with over 4% going to the ten biggest clones. To note about this clonotype: The antigen is not known.

Study findings and constraints: Dominant NKG2C+ clonotype frequencies of roughly 1.0-7.0% of CD8+ T cells were measured in over 5 donors. Whether expanded NKG2C+ T cell clones recognized HCMV stayed uncertain.

The sequence derives from a man aged 18-70 years in good health. This sequence joins TRBV20-1 and TRBJ1-5; TCRdb's D call of TRBD1 is untestable without DNA. The sequencing input was blood T cells: a sorted CD56 or NKG2C T cell subset, CD4+ or CD8+ T cells, or bulk PBMC T cells (not recorded which). The chain's CDR3 is CSASGQGRFQPQHF.